The rows below give T cell receptor beta chains drawn from one sample of a study of T cells in Graves' hyperthyroidism and ophthalmopathy. TCRdb used MiXCR to reprocess the multiplex PCR reads, holding one entry per CDR3 protein. The sample records around 340,000 distinct CDR3 sequences, about a sixth being singletons. Specimen: blood. These receptors originate from a woman aged 30 to 39 with Graves' hyperthyroidism that later progressed to Graves' ophthalmopathy. CDR3s include the opening cysteine and the closing phenylalanine or tryptophan. The order of the fields is V gene, D gene, CDR3 length, clone size, J gene, CDR3 DNA, CDR3 protein. A D gene is named only where the DNA matches it firmly. The listing skips clone size in some rows; elsewhere it reads once, few, many or a size class.

TRBV30	TRBD1	15	many	TRBJ1-3	TGTGCCTGGAGTGCGCAGGGGGTGTATGGAAACACCATATATTTT	CAWSAQGVYGNTIYF
TRBV2	NA	14	many	TRBJ2-1	TGTGCCAGCAGCATCGACAGAACCTACAATGAGCAGTTCTTC	CASSIDRTYNEQFF
TRBV19	TRBD1	15	NA	TRBJ2-3	TGTGCCAGTAGTAAAGACAGGGGGCTGCCAGATACGCAGTATTTT	CASSKDRGLPDTQYF
TRBV5-1	TRBD1	13	few	TRBJ1-3	TGCGCCAGCAGCCCCGGACAGGTGGACACCATATATTTT	CASSPGQVDTIYF
TRBV27	NA	13	many	TRBJ2-7	TGTGCCAGCACCGATCTCGGGTCGTACGAGCAGTACTTC	CASTDLGSYEQYF
TRBV12-3/TRBV12-4	NA	12	many	TRBJ2-2	TGTGCCTGGCTCGAGGGTGTCGGGGAGCTGTTTTTT	CAWLEGVGELFF
TRBV11-2	NA	15	NA	TRBJ2-2	TGTGCCAGCAGCTTATTGGTGGGAGTGGCCGGGGAGCTGTTTTTT	CASSLLVGVAGELFF
TRBV7-8	NA	14	many	TRBJ2-7	TGTGCCAGCAGACCCGGGACCTCTACCTACGAGCAGTACTTC	CASRPGTSTYEQYF
TRBV12-3/TRBV12-4	NA	15	many	TRBJ1-2	TGTGCCAGCAGCAGGACAGCGCTCGGGGAACATGGCTACACCTTC	CASSRTALGEHGYTF
TRBV5-1	NA	14	NA	TRBJ1-4	TGCGCCAGCAGCTTGAGATCTGGGGGTGAAAAACTGTTTTTT	CASSLRSGGEKLFF
TRBV9	NA	16	NA	TRBJ2-3	TGTGCCAGCAGCGTAGATGGCGGGGCCAGCACAGATACGCAGTATTTT	CASSVDGGASTDTQYF
TRBV11-1	NA	13	many	TRBJ2-3	TGTGCCAGCAGCTTTCCGAGCACAGATACGCAGTATTTT	CASSFPSTDTQYF
TRBV5-1	TRBD1	14	once	TRBJ1-2	TGCGCCAGCAGCGCCGGGACAGGGGATCATGGCTACACCTTC	CASSAGTGDHGYTF
TRBV2	TRBD2	16	many	TRBJ2-7	TGTGCCAGCAGTGATTCTGGGAGGGGAATCCCCTACGAGCAGTACTTC	CASSDSGRGIPYEQYF
TRBV4-1	NA	15	few	TRBJ1-3	TGCGCCAGCAGCCAGGCAGGGTTTTTTGGAAACACCATATATTTT	CASSQAGFFGNTIYF
TRBV11-2	TRBD2	15	few	TRBJ2-3	TGTGCCAGCAGCCGAGCGGGAGCGGTGACAGATACGCAGTATTTT	CASSRAGAVTDTQYF
TRBV19	NA	13	NA	TRBJ2-7	TGTGCCAGTAGTTTGGGGGGCCCCGAGGAGCAGTACTTC	CASSLGGPEEQYF